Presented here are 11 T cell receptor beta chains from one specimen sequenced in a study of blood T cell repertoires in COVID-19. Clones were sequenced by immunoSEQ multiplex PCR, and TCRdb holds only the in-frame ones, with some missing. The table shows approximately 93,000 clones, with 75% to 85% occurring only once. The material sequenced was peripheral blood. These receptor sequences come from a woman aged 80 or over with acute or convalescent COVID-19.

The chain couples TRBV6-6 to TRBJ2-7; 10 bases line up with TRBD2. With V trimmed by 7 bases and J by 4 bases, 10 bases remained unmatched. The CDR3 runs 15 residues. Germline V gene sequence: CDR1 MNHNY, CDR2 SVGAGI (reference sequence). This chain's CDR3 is CASTEILAGVYEQYF. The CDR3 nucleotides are TGTGCCAGCACCGAGATCCTAGCGGGGGTGTACGAGCAGTACTTC.

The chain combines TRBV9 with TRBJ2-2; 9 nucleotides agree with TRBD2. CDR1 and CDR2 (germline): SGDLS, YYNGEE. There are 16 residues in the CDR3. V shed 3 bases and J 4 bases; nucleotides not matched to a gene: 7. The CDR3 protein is CASSAPAGGGTGELFF. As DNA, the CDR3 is TGTGCCAGCAGCGCCCCGGCGGGAGGGGGCACCGGGGAGCTGTTTTTT.

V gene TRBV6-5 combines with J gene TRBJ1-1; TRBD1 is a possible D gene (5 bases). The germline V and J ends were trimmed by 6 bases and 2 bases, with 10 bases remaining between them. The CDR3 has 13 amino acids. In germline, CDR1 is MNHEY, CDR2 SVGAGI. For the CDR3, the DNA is TGTGCCAGCAGGCCCAGGGTTAACACTGAAGCTTTCTTT. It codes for CASRPRVNTEAFF.

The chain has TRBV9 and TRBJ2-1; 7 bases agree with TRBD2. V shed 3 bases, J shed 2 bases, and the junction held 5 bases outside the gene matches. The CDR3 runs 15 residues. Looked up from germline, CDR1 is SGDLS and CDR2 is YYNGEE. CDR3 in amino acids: CASSASGQAYNEQFF. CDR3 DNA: TGTGCCAGCAGCGCTAGCGGACAAGCCTACAATGAGCAGTTCTTC.

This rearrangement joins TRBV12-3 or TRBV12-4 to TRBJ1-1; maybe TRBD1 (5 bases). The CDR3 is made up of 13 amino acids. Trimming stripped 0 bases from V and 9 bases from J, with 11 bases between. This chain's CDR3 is CASSLAEGQKAFF. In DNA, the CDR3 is TGTGCCAGCAGTTTAGCGGAGGGGCAGAAAGCTTTCTTT.

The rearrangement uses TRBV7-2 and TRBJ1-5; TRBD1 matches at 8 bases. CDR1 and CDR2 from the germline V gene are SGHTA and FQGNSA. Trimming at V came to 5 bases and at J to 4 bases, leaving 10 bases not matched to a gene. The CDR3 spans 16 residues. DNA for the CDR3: TGTGCCAGCAGCCAAATGACAGGGGACGCAAATCAGCCCCAGCATTTT. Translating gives CASSQMTGDANQPQHF.

The CDR3 bases are TGCGCCAGCAGCCCCGCCTGGTCCAGTCGAAATGGCTACACCTTC. Amino acids: CASSPAWSSRNGYTF. The chain employs TRBV4-1 and TRBJ1-2; D is unclear. Deletions cut 4 bases from V and 6 bases from J, with 18 bases between. Germline V gene sequence: CDR1 MGHRA, CDR2 YSYEKL. This CDR3 contains 15 residues.

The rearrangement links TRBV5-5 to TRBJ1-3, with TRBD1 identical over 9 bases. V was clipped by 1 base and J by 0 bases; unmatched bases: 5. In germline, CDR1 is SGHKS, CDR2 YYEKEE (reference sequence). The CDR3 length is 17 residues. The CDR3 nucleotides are TGTGCCAGCAGCTTGCAGGGACAGGGAAGCTCTGGAAACACCATATATTTT. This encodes CASSLQGQGSSGNTIYF.

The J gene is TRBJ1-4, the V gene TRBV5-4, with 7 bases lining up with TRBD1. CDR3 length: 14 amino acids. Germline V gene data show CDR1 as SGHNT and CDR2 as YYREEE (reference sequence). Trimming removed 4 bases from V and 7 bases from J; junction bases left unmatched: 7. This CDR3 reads CASSLDRAPEKLFF. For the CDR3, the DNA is TGTGCCAGCAGCCTCGACAGGGCCCCTGAAAAACTGTTTTTT.

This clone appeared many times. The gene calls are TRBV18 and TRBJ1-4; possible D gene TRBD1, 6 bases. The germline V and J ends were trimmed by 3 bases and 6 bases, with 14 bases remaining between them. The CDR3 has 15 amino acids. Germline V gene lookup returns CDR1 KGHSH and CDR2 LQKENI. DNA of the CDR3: TGTGCCAGCTCACCGGGGACACTGGAGTATGAAAAACTGTTTTTT. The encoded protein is CASSPGTLEYEKLFF.

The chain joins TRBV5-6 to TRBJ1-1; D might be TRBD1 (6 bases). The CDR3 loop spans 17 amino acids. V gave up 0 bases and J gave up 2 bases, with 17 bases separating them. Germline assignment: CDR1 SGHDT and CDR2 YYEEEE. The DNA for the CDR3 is TGTGCCAGCAGCTTGGCCCTCACCGGGACACGAAACACTGAAGCTTTCTTT. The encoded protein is CASSLALTGTRNTEAFF.